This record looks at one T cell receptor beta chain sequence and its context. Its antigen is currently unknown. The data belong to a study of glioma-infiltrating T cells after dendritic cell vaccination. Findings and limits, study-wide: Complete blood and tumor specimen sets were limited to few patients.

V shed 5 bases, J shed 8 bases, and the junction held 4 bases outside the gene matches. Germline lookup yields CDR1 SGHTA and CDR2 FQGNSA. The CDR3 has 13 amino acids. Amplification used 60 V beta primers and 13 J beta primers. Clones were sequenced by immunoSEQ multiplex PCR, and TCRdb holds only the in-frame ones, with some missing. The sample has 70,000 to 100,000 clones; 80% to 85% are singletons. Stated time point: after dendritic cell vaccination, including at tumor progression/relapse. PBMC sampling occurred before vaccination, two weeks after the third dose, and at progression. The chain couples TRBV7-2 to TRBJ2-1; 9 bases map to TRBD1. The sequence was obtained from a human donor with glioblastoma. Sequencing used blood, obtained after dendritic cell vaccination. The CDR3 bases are TGTGCCAGCAGCATACAGGGGGCATATGAGCAGTTCTTC. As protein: CASSIQGAYEQFF.